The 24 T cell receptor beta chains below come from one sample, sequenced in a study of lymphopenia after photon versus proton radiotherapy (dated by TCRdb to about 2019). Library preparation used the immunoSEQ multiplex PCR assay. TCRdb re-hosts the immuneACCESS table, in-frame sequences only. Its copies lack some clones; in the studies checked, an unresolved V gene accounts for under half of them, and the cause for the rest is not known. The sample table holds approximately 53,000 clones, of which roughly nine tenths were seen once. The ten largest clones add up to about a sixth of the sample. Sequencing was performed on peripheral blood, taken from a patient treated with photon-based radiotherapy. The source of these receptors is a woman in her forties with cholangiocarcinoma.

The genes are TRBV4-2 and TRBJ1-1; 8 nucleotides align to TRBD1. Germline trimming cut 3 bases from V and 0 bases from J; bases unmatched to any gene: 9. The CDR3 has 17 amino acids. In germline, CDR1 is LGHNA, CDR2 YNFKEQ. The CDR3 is CASSHRDRGRLNTEAFF. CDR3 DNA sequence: TGTGCCAGCAGCCATAGAGACAGGGGTCGGTTGAACACTGAAGCTTTCTTT.

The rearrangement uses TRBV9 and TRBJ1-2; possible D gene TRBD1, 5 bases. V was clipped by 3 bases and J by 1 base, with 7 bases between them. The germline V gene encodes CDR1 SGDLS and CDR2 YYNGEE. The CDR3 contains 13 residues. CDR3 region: CASSARGNYGYTF. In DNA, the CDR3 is TGTGCCAGCAGCGCTAGGGGTAACTATGGCTACACCTTC.

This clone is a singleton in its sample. The CDR3 here is CAISEQGRLNNSPLHF. CDR3 sequence (DNA): TGTGCCATCAGTGAGCAGGGGAGGCTCAATAATTCACCCCTCCACTTT. V and J are TRBV10-3 and TRBJ1-6; perhaps TRBD1 as D (6 bases). Trimming left V 2 bases short and J 5 bases short, with 13 bases between. Germline V CDR1 and CDR2: ENHRY, SYGVKD. CDR3 length: 16 residues.

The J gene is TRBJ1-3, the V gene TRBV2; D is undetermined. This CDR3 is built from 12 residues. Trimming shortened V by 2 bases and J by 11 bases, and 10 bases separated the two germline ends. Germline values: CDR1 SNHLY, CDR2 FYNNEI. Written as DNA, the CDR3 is TGTGCCAGCAGTGAACGGGGTACTGCCATATATTTT. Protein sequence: CASSERGTAIYF.

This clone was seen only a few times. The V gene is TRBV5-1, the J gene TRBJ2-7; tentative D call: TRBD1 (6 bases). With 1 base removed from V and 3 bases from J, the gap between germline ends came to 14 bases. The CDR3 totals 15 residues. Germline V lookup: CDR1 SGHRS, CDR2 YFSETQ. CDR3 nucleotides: TGCGCCAGCAGCTTGTCCGGCAAACAGGGCTACGAGCAGTACTTC. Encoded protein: CASSLSGKQGYEQYF.

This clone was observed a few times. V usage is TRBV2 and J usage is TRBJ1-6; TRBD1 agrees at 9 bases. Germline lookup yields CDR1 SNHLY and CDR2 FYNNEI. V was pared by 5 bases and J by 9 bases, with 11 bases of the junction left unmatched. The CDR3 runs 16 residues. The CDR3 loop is CASSQRGGTGSSPLHF. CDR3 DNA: TGTGCCAGCAGTCAAAGGGGGGGGACAGGGAGTTCACCCCTCCACTTT.

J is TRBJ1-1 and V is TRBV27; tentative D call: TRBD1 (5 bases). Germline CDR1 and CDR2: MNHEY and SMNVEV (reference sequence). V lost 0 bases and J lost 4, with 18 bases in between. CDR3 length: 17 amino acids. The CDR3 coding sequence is TGTGCCAGCAGTTTATCGAGGCAGGGAGGGTTGGGCACTGAAGCTTTCTTT. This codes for CASSLSRQGGLGTEAFF.

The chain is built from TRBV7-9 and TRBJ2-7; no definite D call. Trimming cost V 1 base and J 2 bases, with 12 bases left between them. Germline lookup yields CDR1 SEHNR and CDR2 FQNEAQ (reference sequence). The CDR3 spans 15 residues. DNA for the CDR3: TGTGCCAGCAGCTTAGTTCTACGGCCAACCTACGAGCAGTACTTC. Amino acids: CASSLVLRPTYEQYF.

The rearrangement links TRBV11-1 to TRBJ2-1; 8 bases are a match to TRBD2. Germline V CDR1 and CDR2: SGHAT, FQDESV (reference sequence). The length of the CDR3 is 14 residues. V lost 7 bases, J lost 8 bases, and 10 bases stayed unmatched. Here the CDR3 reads CASTRVGGADEQFF. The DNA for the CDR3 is TGTGCCAGCACCCGTGTCGGGGGGGCGGATGAGCAGTTCTTC.

CDR3 sequence: CASSLADPGTDTQYF. CDR3 bases: TGTGCCAGCAGCTTAGCGGACCCCGGGACAGATACGCAGTATTTT. The chain employs TRBV11-2 and TRBJ2-3; the D is unclear. The CDR3 extends over 15 amino acids. Per the germline V gene, CDR1 is SGHAT and CDR2 is FQNNGV. The ends were cut back, 1 base at V and 3 bases at J, with 11 bases in the middle.

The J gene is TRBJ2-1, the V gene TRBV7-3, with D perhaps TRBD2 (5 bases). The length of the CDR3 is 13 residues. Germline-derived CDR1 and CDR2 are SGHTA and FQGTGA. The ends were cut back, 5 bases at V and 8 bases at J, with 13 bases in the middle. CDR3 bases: TGTGCCAGCAGCACGTATCCTAGCTATGAGCAGTTCTTC. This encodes CASSTYPSYEQFF.

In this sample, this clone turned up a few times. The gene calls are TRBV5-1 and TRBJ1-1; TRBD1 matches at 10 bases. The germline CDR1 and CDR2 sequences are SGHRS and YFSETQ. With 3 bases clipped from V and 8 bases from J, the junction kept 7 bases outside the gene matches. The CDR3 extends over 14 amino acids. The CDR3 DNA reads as TGCGCCAGCAGCTCGAAGACAGGGGGCATCGAAGCTTTCTTT. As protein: CASSSKTGGIEAFF.

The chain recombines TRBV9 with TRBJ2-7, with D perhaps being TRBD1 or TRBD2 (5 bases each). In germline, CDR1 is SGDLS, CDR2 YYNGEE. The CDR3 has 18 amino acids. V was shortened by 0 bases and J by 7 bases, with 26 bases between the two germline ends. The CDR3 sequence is CASSVGSVGTGPRGEQYF. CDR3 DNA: TGTGCCAGCAGCGTAGGTTCAGTAGGAACAGGCCCACGGGGAGAGCAGTACTTC.

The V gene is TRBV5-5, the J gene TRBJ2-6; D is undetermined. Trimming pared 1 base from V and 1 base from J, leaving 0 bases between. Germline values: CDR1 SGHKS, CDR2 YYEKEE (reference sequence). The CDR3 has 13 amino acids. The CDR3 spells CASSLSGANVLTF. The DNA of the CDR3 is TGTGCCAGCAGCTTGTCTGGGGCCAACGTCCTGACTTTC.

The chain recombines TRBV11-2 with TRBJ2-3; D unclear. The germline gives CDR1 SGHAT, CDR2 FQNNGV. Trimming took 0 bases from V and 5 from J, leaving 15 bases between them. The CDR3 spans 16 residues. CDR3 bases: TGTGCCAGCAGCTTAGATGAGACAAGCGCCAAAGATACGCAGTATTTT. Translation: CASSLDETSAKDTQYF.

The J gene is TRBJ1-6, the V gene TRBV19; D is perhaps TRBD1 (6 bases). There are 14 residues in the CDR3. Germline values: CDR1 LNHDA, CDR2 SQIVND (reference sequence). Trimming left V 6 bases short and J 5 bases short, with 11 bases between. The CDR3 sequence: CASSHSGDNSPLHF. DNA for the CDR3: TGTGCCAGTAGCCATTCAGGGGATAATTCACCCCTCCACTTT.

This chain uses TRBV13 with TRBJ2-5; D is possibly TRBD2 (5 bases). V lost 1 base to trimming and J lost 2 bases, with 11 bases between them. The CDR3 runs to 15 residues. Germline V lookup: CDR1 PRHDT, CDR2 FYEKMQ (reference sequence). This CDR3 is CASSLALGGQETQYF. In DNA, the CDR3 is TGTGCCAGCAGCTTAGCTTTAGGCGGGCAAGAGACCCAGTACTTC.

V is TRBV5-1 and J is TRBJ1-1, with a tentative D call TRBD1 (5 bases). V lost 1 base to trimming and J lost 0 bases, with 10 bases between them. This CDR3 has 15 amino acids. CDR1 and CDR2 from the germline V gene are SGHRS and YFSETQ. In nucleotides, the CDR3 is TGCGCCAGCAGCTTGCAGGGAAACATGAACACTGAAGCTTTCTTT. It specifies CASSLQGNMNTEAFF.

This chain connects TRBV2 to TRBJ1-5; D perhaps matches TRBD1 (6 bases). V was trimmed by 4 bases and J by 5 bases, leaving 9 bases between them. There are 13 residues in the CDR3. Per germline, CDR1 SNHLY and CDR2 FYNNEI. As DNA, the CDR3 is TGTGCCAGCAGTGTTGAGGGGGATCAGCCCCAGCATTTT. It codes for CASSVEGDQPQHF.

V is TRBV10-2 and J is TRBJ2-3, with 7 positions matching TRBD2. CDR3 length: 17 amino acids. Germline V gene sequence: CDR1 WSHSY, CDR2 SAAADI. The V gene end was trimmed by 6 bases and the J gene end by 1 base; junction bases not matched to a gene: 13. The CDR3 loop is CASRAQTSSSRTDTQYF. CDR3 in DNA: TGCGCCAGCAGGGCACAGACTAGCAGTAGTCGCACAGATACGCAGTATTTT.

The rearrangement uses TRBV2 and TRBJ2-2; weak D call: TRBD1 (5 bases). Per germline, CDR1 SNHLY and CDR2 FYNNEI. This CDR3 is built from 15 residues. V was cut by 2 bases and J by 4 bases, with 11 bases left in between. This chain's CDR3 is CASSEYRMSTGELFF. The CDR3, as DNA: TGTGCCAGCAGTGAATACAGGATGAGCACCGGGGAGCTGTTTTTT.

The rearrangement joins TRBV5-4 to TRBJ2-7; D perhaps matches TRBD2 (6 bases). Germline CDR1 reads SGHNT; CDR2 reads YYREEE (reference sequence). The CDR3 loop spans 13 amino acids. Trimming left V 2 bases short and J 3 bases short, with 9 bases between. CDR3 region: CASSFGSGYEQYF. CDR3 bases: TGTGCCAGCAGCTTCGGTAGCGGCTACGAGCAGTACTTC.

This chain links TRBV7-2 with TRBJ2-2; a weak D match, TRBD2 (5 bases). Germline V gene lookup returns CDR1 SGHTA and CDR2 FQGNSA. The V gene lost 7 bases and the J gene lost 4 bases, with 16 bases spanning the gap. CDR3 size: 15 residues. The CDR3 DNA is TGTGCCAGCACCGGAGTAGGAGGAAGCACCGGGGAGCTGTTTTTT. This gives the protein CASTGVGGSTGELFF.

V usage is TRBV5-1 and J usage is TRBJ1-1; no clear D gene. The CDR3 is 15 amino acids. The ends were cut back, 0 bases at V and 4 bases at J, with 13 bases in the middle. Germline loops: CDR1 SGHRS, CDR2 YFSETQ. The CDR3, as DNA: TGCGCCAGCAGCTTGGATATATCAGGAAGCACTGAAGCTTTCTTT. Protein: CASSLDISGSTEAFF.